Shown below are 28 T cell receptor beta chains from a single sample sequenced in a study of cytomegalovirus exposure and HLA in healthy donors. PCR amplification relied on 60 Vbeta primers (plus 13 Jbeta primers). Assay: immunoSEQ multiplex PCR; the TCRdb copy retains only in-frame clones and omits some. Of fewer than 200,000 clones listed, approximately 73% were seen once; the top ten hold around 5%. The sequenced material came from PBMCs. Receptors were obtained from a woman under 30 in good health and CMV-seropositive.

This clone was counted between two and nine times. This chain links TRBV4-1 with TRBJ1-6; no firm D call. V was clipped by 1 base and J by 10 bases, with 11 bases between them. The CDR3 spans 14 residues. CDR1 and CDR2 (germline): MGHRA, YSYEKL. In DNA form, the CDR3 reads TGCGCCAGCAGCCAAGGGCAGGCGGGATCACCCCTCCACTTT. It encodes CASSQGQAGSPLHF.

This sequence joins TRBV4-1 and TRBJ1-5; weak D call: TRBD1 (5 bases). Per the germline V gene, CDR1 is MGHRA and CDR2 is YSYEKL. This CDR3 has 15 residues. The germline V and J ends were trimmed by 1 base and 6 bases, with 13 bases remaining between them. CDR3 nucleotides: TGCGCCAGCAGCCAAGGGGCGCAGGGCGGTCAGCCCCAGCATTTT. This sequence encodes CASSQGAQGGQPQHF.

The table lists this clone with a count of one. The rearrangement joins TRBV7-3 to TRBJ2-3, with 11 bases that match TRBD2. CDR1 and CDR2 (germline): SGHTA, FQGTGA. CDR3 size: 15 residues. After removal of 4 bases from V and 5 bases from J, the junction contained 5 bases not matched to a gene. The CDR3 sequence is CASSSRLAGLDTQYF. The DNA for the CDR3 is TGTGCCAGCAGCTCCAGACTAGCGGGGTTAGATACGCAGTATTTT. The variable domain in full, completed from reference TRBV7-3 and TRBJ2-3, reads GAGVSQTPSNKVTEKGKYVELRCDPISGHTALYWYRQSLGQGPEFLIYFQGTGAADDSGLPNDRFFAVRPEGSVSTLKIQRTERGDSAVYLCASSSRLAGLDTQYFGPGTRLTVL.

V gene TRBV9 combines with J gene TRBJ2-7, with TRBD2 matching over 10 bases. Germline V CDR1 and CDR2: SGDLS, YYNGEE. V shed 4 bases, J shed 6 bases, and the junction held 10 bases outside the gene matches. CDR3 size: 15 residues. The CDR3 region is CASSTTSGAGVEQYF. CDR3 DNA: TGTGCCAGCAGCACCACTAGCGGGGCTGGGGTCGAGCAGTACTTC.

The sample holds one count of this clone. CDR3 nucleotide sequence: TGTGCCAGCAGACGACAGCAAGGTTCTGGAAACACCATATATTTT. Its translation is CASRRQQGSGNTIYF. This chain uses TRBV6-9 with TRBJ1-3; D might be TRBD1 (5 bases). The CDR3 totals 15 residues. V lost 6 bases, J lost 1 base, and 13 bases lay in between. Germline CDR1 MNHGY, CDR2 SVAAGI.

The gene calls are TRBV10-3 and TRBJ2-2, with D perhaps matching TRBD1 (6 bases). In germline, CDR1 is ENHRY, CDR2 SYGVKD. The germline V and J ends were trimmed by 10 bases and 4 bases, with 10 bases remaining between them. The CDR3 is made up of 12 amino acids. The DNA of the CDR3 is TGTGCCACCCAGGGGTTCACCGGGGAGCTGTTTTTT. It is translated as CATQGFTGELFF.

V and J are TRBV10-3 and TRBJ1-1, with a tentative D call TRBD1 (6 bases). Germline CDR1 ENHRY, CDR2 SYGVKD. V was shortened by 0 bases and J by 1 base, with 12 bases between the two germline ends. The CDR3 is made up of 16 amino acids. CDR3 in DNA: TGTGCCATCAGTGAGTCCAGACAGGTCCCGAACACTGAAGCTTTCTTT. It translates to CAISESRQVPNTEAFF.

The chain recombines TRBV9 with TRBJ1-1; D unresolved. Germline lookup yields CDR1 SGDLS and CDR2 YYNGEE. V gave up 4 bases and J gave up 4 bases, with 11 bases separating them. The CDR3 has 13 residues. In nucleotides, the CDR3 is TGTGCCAGCAGCAAAGAGGCCGGCACTGAAGCTTTCTTT. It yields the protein CASSKEAGTEAFF. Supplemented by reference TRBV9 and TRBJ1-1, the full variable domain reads DSGVTQTPKHLITATGQRVTLRCSPRSGDLSVYWYQQSLDQGLQFLIQYYNGEERAKGNILERFSAQQFPDLHSELNLSSLELGDSALYFCASSKEAGTEAFFGQGTRLTVV.

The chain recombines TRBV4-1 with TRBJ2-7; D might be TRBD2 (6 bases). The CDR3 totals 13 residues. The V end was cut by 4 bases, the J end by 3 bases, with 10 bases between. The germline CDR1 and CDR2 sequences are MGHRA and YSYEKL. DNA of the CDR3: TGCGCCAGCAGCCCGGGGGTTTTCTACGAGCAGTACTTC. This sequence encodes CASSPGVFYEQYF.

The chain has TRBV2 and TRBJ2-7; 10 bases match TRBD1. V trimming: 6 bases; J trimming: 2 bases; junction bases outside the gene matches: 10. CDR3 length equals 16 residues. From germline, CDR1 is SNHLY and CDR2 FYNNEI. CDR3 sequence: CASSPSGQGHPYEQYF. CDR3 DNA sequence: TGTGCCAGCAGCCCCTCGGGACAGGGGCACCCCTACGAGCAGTACTTC.

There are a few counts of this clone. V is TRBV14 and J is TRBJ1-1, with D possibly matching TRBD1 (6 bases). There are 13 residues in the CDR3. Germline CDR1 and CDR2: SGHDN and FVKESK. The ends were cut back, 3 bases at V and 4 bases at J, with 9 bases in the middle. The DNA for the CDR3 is TGTGCCAGCAGCCATCAGGGGAGCACTGAAGCTTTCTTT. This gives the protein CASSHQGSTEAFF. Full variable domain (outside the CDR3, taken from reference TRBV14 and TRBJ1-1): EAGVTQFPSHSVIEKGQTVTLRCDPISGHDNLYWYRRVMGKEIKFLLHFVKESKQDESGMPNNRFLAERTGGTYSTLKVQPAELEDSGVYFCASSHQGSTEAFFGQGTRLTVV.

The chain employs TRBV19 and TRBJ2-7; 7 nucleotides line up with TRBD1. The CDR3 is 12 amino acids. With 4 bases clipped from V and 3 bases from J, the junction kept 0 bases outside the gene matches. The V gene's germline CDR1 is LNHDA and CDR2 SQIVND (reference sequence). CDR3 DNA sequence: TGTGCCAGTAGTAGGACAGGCTACGAGCAGTACTTC. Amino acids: CASSRTGYEQYF. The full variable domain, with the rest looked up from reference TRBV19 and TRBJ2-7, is DGGITQSPKYLFRKEGQNVTLSCEQNLNHDAMYWYRQDPGQGLRLIYYSQIVNDFQKGDIAEGYSVSREKKESFPLTVTSAQKNPTAFYLCASSRTGYEQYFGPGTRLTVT.

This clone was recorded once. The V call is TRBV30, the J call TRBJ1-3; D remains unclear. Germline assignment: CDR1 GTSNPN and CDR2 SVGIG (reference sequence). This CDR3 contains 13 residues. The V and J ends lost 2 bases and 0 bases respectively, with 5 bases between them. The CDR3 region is CAWSLISGNTIYF. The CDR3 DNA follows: TGTGCCTGGAGTTTAATCTCTGGAAACACCATATATTTT. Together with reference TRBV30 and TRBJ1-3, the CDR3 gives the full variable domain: SQTIHQWPATLVQPVGSPLSLECTVEGTSNPNLYWYRQAAGRGLQLLFYSVGIGQISSEVPQNLSASRPQDRQFILSSKKLLLSDSGFYLCAWSLISGNTIYFGEGSWLTVV.

In DNA form, the CDR3 reads TGTGCCAGCTCACCAAGTCGGCGGAAAGAGACCCAGTACTTC. This gives the protein CASSPSRRKETQYF. The rearrangement links TRBV18 to TRBJ2-5; D not certain. This CDR3 region has 14 residues. Germline assignment: CDR1 KGHSH and CDR2 LQKENI. The ends were cut back, 2 bases at V and 3 bases at J, with 10 bases in the middle.

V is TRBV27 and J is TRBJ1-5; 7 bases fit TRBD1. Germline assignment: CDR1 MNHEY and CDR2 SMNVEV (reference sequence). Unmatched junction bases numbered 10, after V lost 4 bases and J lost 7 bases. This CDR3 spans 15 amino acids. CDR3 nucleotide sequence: TGTGCCAGCAGTTCCACGGGGGACAGAAGACAGCCCCAGCATTTT. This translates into CASSSTGDRRQPQHF.

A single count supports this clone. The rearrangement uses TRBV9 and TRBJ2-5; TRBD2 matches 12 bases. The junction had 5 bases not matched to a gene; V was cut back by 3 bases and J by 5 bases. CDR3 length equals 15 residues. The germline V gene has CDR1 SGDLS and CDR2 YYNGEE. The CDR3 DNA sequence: TGTGCCAGCAGCGCTAGCGGGGGGGTTGGGGAGACCCAGTACTTC. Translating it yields CASSASGGVGETQYF.

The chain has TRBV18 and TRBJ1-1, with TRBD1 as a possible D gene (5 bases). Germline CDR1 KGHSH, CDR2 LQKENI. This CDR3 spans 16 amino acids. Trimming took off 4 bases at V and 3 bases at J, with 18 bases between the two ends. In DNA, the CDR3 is TGTGCCAGCTCACGTTTTCGGGGGAACAAGGACACTGAAGCTTTCTTT. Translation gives CASSRFRGNKDTEAFF. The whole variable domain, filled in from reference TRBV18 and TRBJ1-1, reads NAGVMQNPRHLVRRRGQEARLRCSPMKGHSHVYWYRQLPEEGLKFMVYLQKENIIDESGMPKERFSAEFPKEGPSILRIQQVVRGDSAAYFCASSRFRGNKDTEAFFGQGTRLTVV.

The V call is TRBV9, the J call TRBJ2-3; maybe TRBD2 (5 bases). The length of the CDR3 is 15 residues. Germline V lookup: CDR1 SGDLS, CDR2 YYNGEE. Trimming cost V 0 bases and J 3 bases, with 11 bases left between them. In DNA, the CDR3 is TGTGCCAGCAGCGTAGTGCCGGGGTGGACAGATACGCAGTATTTT. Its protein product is CASSVVPGWTDTQYF.

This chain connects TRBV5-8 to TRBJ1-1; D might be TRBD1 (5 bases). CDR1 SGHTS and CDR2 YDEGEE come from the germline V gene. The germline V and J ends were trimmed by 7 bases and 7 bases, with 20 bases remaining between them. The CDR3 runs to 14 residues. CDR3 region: CASALLGEGSEAFF. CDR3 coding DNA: TGTGCCAGCGCTTTGTTGGGGGAGGGCAGTGAAGCTTTCTTT.

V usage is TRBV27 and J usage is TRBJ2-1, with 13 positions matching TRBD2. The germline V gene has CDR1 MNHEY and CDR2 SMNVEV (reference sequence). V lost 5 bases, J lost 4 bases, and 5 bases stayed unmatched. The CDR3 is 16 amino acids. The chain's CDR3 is CASSRTSGGLYNEQFF. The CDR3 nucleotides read TGTGCCAGCAGTCGGACTAGCGGGGGTCTATACAATGAGCAGTTCTTC.

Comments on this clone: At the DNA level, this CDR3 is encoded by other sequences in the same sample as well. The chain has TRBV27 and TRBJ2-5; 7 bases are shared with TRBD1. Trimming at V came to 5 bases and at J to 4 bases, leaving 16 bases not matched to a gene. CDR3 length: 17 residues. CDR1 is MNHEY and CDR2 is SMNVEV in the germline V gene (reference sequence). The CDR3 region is CASSPYGAGGSGETQYF. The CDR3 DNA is TGTGCCAGCAGTCCATACGGGGCAGGGGGAAGTGGAGAGACCCAGTACTTC.

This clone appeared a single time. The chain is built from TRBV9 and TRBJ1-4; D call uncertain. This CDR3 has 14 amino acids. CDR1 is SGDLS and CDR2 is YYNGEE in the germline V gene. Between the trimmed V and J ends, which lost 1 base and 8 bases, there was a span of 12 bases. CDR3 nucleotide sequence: TGTGCCAGCAGCGTATCGGGGAGTGGGGAAAAACTGTTTTTT. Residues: CASSVSGSGEKLFF.

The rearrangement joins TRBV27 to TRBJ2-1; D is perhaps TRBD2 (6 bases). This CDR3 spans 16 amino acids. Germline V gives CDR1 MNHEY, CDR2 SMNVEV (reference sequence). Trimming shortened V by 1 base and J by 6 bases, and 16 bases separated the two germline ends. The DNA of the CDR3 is TGTGCCAGCAGTTTATTTTCGCGGGGATATGTCAATGAGCAGTTCTTC. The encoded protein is CASSLFSRGYVNEQFF.

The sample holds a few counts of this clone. The CDR3, as DNA: TGTGCCAGCAGCTCGTCCGGAGGGGGGGCCGGAAATGAGCAGTTCTTC. Residues: CASSSSGGGAGNEQFF. The J gene is TRBJ2-1, the V gene TRBV9, with a tentative D call TRBD2 (7 bases). The CDR3 has 16 amino acids. The V gene's germline CDR1 is SGDLS and CDR2 YYNGEE. V lost 4 bases, J lost 7 bases, and 21 bases lay in between.

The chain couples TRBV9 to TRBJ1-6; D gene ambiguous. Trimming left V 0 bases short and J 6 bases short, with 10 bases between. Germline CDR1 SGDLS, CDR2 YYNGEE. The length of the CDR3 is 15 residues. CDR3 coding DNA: TGTGCCAGCAGCGTAGGTCGAGGGCCTAATTCACCCCTCCACTTT. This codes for CASSVGRGPNSPLHF.

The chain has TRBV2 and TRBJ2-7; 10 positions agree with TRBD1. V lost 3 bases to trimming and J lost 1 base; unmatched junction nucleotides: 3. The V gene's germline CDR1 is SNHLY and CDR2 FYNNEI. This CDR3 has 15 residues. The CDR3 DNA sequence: TGTGCCAGCAGTGAGTGGGGACAGGGGTCCTACGAGCAGTACTTC. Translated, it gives CASSEWGQGSYEQYF.

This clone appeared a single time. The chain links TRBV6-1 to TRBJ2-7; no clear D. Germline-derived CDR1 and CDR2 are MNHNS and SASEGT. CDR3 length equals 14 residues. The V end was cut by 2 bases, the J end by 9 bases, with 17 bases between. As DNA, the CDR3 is TGTGCCAGCAGTGAACTTTCTATTGAAAGAATGCAGTACTTC. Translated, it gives CASSELSIERMQYF.

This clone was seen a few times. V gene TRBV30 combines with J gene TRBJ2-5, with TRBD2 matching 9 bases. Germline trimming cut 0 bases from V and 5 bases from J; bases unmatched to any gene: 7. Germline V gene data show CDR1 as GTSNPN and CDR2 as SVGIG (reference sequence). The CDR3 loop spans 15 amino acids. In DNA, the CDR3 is TGTGCCTGGAGTGTACAGGCGGGGGGGCCGGAGACCCAGTACTTC. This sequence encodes CAWSVQAGGPETQYF.